The rows below give T cell receptor beta chains drawn from one sample of a study of control samples from healthy donors and cancer patients. Libraries were prepared by immunoSEQ multiplex PCR; TCRdb keeps only in-frame clonotypes and omits some of them. The top ten clones hold roughly 1.6% of a sample with around 200,000 clones, approximately 95% of them seen once. The material sequenced was blood. The source is a man in his late teens or twenties in good health. CDR3s include the opening cysteine and the closing phenylalanine or tryptophan. Fields, in order: D gene, V gene, J gene, CDR3 DNA, CDR3 protein. The D gene is left open where the match is weak.

d_gene: NA
v_gene: TRBV5-6
j_gene: TRBJ1-4
CDR3nt: TGTGCCAGCAGCTTGGCGGCCGGGGTCGATAGGGAAAAACTGTTTTTT
CDR3aa: CASSLAAGVDREKLFF

d_gene: NA
v_gene: TRBV19
j_gene: TRBJ2-6
CDR3nt: TGTGCCAGTAGTATCAATATAGGGTCCGGGGCCAACGTCCTGACTTTC
CDR3aa: CASSINIGSGANVLTF

d_gene: TRBD1
v_gene: TRBV24-1
j_gene: TRBJ1-2
CDR3nt: TGTGCCACCAGTGCAGGGGGTGCTAACTATGGCTACACCTTC
CDR3aa: CATSAGGANYGYTF

d_gene: TRBD2
v_gene: TRBV5-1
j_gene: TRBJ2-2
CDR3nt: TGCGCCAGCAGCTTGAACGCGGGGGTTAACGTGGCCGGGGAGCTGTTTTTT
CDR3aa: CASSLNAGVNVAGELFF

d_gene: NA
v_gene: TRBV28
j_gene: TRBJ1-4
CDR3nt: TGTGCCAGCAGTCGAGAATTACGCGCAACTAATGAAAAACTGTTTTTT
CDR3aa: CASSRELRATNEKLFF

d_gene: NA
v_gene: TRBV7-9
j_gene: TRBJ2-1
CDR3nt: TGTGCCAGCAGCCCCTGGGGGGCGGGACCTTACAATGAGCAGTTCTTC
CDR3aa: CASSPWGAGPYNEQFF

d_gene: NA
v_gene: TRBV10-3
j_gene: TRBJ1-5
CDR3nt: TGTGCCATCAGTGAGGGGAGGGTGGTGGAGCAGCCCCAGCATTTT
CDR3aa: CAISEGRVVEQPQHF

d_gene: NA
v_gene: TRBV6-5
j_gene: TRBJ2-7
CDR3nt: TGTGCCAGCATCCCAGGGTTAGGGTCCTACGAGCAGTACTTC
CDR3aa: CASIPGLGSYEQYF

d_gene: TRBD1
v_gene: TRBV5-1
j_gene: TRBJ2-7
CDR3nt: TGCGCCAGCAGCTCGGGACAGGGCTACGAGCAGTACTTC
CDR3aa: CASSSGQGYEQYF

d_gene: NA
v_gene: TRBV6-5
j_gene: TRBJ1-1
CDR3nt: TGTGCCAGCAGTTCAAAAGGGGACACTGAAGCTTTCTTT
CDR3aa: CASSSKGDTEAFF